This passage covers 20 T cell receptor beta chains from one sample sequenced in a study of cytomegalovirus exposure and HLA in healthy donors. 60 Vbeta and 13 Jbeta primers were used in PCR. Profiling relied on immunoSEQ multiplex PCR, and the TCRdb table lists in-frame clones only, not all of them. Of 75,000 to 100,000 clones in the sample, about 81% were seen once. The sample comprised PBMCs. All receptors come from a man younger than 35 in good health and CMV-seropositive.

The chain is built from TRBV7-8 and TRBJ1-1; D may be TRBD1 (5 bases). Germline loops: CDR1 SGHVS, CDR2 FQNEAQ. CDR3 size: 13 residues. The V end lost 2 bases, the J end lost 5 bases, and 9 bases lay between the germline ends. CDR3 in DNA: TGTGCCAGCAGCTTACAGGGTGGAACTGAAGCTTTCTTT. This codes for CASSLQGGTEAFF.

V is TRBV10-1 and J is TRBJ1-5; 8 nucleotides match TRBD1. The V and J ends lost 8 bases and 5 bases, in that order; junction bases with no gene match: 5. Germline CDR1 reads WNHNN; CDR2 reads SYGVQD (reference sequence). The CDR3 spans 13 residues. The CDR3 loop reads CASCYRGDQPQHF. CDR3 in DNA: TGCGCCAGCTGCTACAGGGGGGATCAGCCCCAGCATTTT.

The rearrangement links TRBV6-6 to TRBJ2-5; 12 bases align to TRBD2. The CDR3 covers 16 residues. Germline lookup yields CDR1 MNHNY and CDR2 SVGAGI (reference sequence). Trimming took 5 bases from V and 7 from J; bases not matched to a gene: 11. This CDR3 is CASSRLPGLAGPTQYF. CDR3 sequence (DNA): TGTGCCAGCAGTCGCCTACCGGGACTAGCGGGCCCGACCCAGTACTTC.

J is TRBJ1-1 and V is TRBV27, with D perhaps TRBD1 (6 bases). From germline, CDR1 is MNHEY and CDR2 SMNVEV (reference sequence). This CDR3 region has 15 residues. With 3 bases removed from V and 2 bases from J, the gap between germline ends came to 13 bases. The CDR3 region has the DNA TGTGCCAGCAGTTTTTCGGACAGCCACAACACTGAAGCTTTCTTT. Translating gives CASSFSDSHNTEAFF.

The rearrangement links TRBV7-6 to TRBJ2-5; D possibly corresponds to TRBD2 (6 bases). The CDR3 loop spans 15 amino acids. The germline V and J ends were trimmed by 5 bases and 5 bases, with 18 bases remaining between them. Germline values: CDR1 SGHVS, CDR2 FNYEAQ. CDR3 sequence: CASSRVEGRSETQYF. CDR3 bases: TGTGCCAGCAGCCGAGTGGAGGGGAGGTCGGAGACCCAGTACTTC.

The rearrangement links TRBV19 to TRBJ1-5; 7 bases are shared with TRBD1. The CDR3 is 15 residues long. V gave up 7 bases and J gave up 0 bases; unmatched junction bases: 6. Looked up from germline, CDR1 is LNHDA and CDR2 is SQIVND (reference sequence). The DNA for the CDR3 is TGTGCCAGTAAGGGGACAGCTCCTAGCAATCAGCCCCAGCATTTT. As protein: CASKGTAPSNQPQHF.

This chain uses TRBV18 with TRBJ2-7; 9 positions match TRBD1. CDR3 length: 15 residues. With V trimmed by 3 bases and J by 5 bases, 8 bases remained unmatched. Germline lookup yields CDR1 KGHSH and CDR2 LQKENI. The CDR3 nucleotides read TGTGCCAGCTCACCGTCGGACAGGGGAGGGAACGAGCAGTACTTC. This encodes CASSPSDRGGNEQYF.

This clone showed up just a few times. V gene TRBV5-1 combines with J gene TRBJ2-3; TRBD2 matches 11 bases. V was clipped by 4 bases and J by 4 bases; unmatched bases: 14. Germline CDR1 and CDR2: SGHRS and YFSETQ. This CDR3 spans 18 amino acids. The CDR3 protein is CASSPGTSGPNVADTQYF. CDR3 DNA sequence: TGCGCCAGCAGCCCAGGGACTAGCGGACCCAATGTCGCAGATACGCAGTATTTT. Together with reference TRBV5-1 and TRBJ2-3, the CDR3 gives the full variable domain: KAGVTQTPRYLIKTRGQQVTLSCSPISGHRSVSWYQQTPGQGLQFLFEYFSETQRNKGNFPGRFSGRQFSNSRSEMNVSTLELGDSALYLCASSPGTSGPNVADTQYFGPGTRLTVL.

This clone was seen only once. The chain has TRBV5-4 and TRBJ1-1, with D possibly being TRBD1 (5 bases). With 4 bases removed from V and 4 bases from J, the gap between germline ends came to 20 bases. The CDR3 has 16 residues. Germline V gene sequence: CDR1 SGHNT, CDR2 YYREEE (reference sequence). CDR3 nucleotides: TGTGCCAGCAGCGGATCGACAGTAATATACGGCACTGAAGCTTTCTTT. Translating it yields CASSGSTVIYGTEAFF.

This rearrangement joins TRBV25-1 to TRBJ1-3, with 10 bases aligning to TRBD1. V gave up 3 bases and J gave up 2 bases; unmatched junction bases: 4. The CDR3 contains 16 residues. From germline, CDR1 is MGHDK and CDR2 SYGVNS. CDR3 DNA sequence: TGTGCCAGCAGTGACGACGACAGGGGGCCTGGAAACACCATATATTTT. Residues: CASSDDDRGPGNTIYF.

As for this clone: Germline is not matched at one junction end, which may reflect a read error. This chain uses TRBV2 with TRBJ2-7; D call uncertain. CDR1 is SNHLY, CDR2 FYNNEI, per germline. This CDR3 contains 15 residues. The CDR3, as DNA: TGTGCCAGCAGGGAAGGCGTGTCCCCTGACTACGAGCAGTACTTC. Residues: CASREGVSPDYEQYF.

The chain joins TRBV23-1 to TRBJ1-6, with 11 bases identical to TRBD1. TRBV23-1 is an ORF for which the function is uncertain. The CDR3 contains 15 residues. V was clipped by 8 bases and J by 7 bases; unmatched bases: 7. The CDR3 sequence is CASEDRGHENSPLHF. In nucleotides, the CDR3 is TGCGCCAGCGAGGACAGGGGGCATGAGAATTCACCCCTCCACTTT.

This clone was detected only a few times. CDR3 in amino acids: CAWTSTGLYEQYF. The CDR3 region has the DNA TGTGCCTGGACCTCGACAGGTCTATACGAGCAGTACTTC. The rearrangement joins TRBV30 to TRBJ2-7; TRBD1 is a possible D gene (6 bases). The CDR3 contains 13 residues. Germline V CDR1 and CDR2: GTSNPN, SVGIG (reference sequence). Trimming shortened V by 4 bases and J by 4 bases, and 14 bases separated the two germline ends. Complete variable domain (other parts from reference TRBV30 and TRBJ2-7): SQTIHQWPATLVQPVGSPLSLECTVEGTSNPNLYWYRQAAGRGLQLLFYSVGIGQISSEVPQNLSASRPQDRQFILSSKKLLLSDSGFYLCAWTSTGLYEQYFGPGTRLTVT.

As DNA, the CDR3 is TGTGCCAGCAGCTCCAGGTTTAGCTCCTACGAGCAGTACTTC. This gives the protein CASSSRFSSYEQYF. This sequence joins TRBV5-6 and TRBJ2-7; D gene uncertain. CDR1 SGHDT and CDR2 YYEEEE come from the germline V gene. The CDR3 contains 14 residues. V was shortened by 3 bases and J by 0 bases, with 10 bases between the two germline ends.

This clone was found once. The CDR3 region is CASSYRGESYEQYF. DNA for the CDR3: TGTGCCAGCAGTTACCGGGGGGAGTCCTACGAGCAGTACTTC. The V gene is TRBV6-5, the J gene TRBJ2-7; TRBD2 matches at 7 bases. Germline values: CDR1 MNHEY, CDR2 SVGAGI. J was trimmed by 1 base and V by 2 bases; bases with no gene match: 2. The CDR3 runs to 14 residues.

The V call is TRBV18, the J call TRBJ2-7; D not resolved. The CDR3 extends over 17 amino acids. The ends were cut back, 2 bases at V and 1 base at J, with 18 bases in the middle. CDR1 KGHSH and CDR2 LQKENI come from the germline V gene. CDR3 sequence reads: CASSPTFGQDKSYEQYF. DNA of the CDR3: TGTGCCAGCTCACCAACTTTTGGTCAGGATAAATCCTACGAGCAGTACTTC.

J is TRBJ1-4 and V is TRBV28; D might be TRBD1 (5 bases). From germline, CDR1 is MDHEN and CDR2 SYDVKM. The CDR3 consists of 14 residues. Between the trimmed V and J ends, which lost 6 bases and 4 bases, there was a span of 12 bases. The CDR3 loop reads CASSETVLNEKLFF. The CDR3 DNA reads TGTGCCAGCAGCGAGACAGTTCTTAATGAAAAACTGTTTTTT.

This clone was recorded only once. The CDR3 protein is CASSSAGRSAEAFF. Here the CDR3 DNA reads TGTGCCAGCAGCTCGGCAGGGAGGTCGGCTGAAGCTTTCTTT. The V call is TRBV7-9, the J call TRBJ1-1; TRBD1 might be the D (5 bases). This CDR3 is built from 14 residues. CDR1 and CDR2 (germline): SEHNR, FQNEAQ (reference sequence). V lost 4 bases and J lost 6, with 15 bases in between.

CDR3 in amino acids: CASIHAERGSSYEQYF. The DNA of the CDR3 is TGCGCCAGCATCCATGCGGAGCGCGGAAGCTCCTACGAGCAGTACTTC. V usage is TRBV4-1 and J usage is TRBJ2-7; D is uncertain. The V gene lost 7 bases and the J gene lost 0 bases, with 19 bases spanning the gap. CDR3 length: 16 residues. The germline V gene has CDR1 MGHRA and CDR2 YSYEKL.

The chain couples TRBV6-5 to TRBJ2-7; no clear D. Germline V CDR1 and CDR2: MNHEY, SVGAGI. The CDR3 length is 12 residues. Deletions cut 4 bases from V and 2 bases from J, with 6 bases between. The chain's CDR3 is CASSSTTYEQYF. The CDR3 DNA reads TGTGCCAGCAGTTCTACTACCTACGAGCAGTACTTC.